The 6 T cell receptor beta chains reported below all come from one sample, sequenced in a study of neurological immune-mediated disorders. TCRdb recomputed calls from the 5' RACE reads with MiXCR, one row per CDR3 protein. The sample yields tens of thousands of distinct CDR3 sequences, under 6.5% seen once. The sequenced material came from CD4+ T cells from blood. The receptors were sampled from a woman in her forties in good health.

The sample holds many counts of this clonotype. The chain combines TRBV20-1 with TRBJ2-5, with TRBD1 identical over 8 bases. CDR3 size: 13 residues. Germline assignment: CDR1 DFQATT and CDR2 SNEGSKA (reference sequence). This CDR3 reads CSPKPDRGETQYF. In nucleotides, the CDR3 is TGCAGCCCAAAACCTGACAGGGGAGAGACCCAGTACTTC.

This clonotype appeared many times. The chain couples TRBV4-1 to TRBJ2-7; possible D gene TRBD2, 6 bases. V gave up 1 base and J gave up 6 bases, with 16 bases separating them. This CDR3 is 15 amino acids long. The germline V gene encodes CDR1 MGHRA and CDR2 YSYEKL. In nucleotides, the CDR3 is TGCGCCAGCAGCCAAGCGGCCCGGGAGATTGGCGAGCAGTACTTC. Translated, it gives CASSQAAREIGEQYF.

In regard to this clonotype: Mismatch with germline at one junction end may stem from a read error. The chain carries TRBV7-9 and TRBJ2-6; TRBD2 agrees at 11 bases. In germline, CDR1 is SEHNR, CDR2 FQNEAQ (reference sequence). The CDR3 has 19 residues. The CDR3 is CAGRPPPARLAGLSNVLTF. CDR3 nucleotide sequence: TGTGCCGGCAGGCCGCCCCCAGCGAGACTAGCGGGATTATCCAACGTCCTGACTTTC.

This rearrangement joins TRBV9 to TRBJ1-5, with 7 positions matching TRBD1. Germline CDR1 reads SGDLS; CDR2 reads YYNGEE. Trimming removed 0 bases from V and 6 bases from J; junction bases left unmatched: 6. This CDR3 is 15 amino acids long. The CDR3 is CASSVGQGIGQPQHF. In DNA form, the CDR3 reads TGTGCCAGCAGCGTAGGACAGGGAATTGGTCAGCCCCAGCATTTT.

This clonotype has ten or more counts. The rearrangement uses TRBV7-9 and TRBJ2-3; D unclear. Germline lookup yields CDR1 SEHNR and CDR2 FQNEAQ (reference sequence). The CDR3 has 12 residues. Trimming pared 5 bases from V and 14 bases from J, leaving 17 bases between. CDR3 in amino acids: CASSLDSPRVYF. The CDR3 region has the DNA TGTGCCAGCAGCCTAGATAGCCCCCGGGTGTATTTT.

This clonotype was detected many times. The rearrangement links TRBV20-1 to TRBJ2-7, with 8 bases fitting TRBD1. The CDR3 covers 14 residues. Trimming at V came to 0 bases and at J to 5 bases, leaving 6 bases not matched to a gene. Germline V gene sequence: CDR1 DFQATT, CDR2 SNEGSKA (reference sequence). CDR3 nucleotides: TGCAGTGCTAGAGATTTCGCAGGGGGCCACGAGCAGTACTTC. Protein: CSARDFAGGHEQYF.